The source of this T cell receptor beta chain is a study of shared clonotypes between healthy human individuals (TCRdb year 2020). Concerning the study at large: Two women and a few men aged 18 to 49 years were included in the cohort. For each donor, CD4 naive and CD4 memory were each given three plates, CD8 naive was given two plates, and CD8 memory was given one plate. Blood TCR repertoires of four to six healthy adults were deeply sequenced to estimate repertoire size and the extent of clonotype sharing between individuals. Different laboratories and diverse techniques were used to prepare libraries and sequence TCR repertoires, to increase sequencing depth and limit assay-specific biases. Each donor's leukapheresis produced roughly between roughly 0.85 and 9 billion PBMCs.

A remark on this clone: It has no known antigen specificity. Qualities for individual bases were not recorded, and no much larger clone is one base off.

Overall study results and their limits: Compared with non-shared clonotypes, clonotypes shared by all four sorted-subset donors had higher generation probabilities. Sampling was restricted to blood, and TCR repertoires in tissue are likely to differ from TCR repertoires in blood. Larger estimated clonotype richness was generally found for naive subsets than for memory subsets. Because the study included a small number of donors, the genetic and exposure-history diversity represented was limited. Based on pairwise subsampling, the degree of clonotype sharing among donors was expected to be affected by sequencing depth. When a few donors were compared, the shared fraction of clonotypes was around 5% for naive CD4, 3.5% to 4% for naive CD8, 2% to 2.5% for memory CD4, and around 0.37% for memory CD8. Rarefaction of sorted-subset datasets indicated incomplete sequencing despite the large sequencing depth.

CD8 naive samples were CD45RO-negative cells positively selected for CCR7, giving a CD45RA+CCR7+ population that excluded TemRA cells. Donors were healthy HIV-negative adults with no recently reported acute infections or vaccinations. Every donor was a Caucasian adult living in Nashville, Tennessee, USA. Blood was collected by leukapheresis, and PBMCs were isolated by Ficoll-Histopaque density gradient centrifugation and then cryopreserved in liquid nitrogen vapor phase. Analytical flow cytometry was used to check the purity and quantity of every magnetically sorted T cell population. Genomic DNA was isolated from every sorted fraction and measured by UV absorbance on a Nanodrop 2000c. TCR CDR3 regions were amplified from genomic DNA by multiplex PCR using the deep immunoSEQ assay. Extracted genomic DNA from each cell subset was spread evenly across all wells of several immunoSEQ 96-well plates, with each plate serving as a replicate. Each replicate PCR for sorted subsets received roughly 200 ng genomic DNA, equal to roughly 30,000 T cell genomes. Purified libraries were measured with a Qubit 3.0 fluorometer, size-checked on a Bioanalyzer 2100, and measured again with the KAPA Library Quantification kit. Each immunoSEQ 96-well plate was sequenced on its own single-read 150-cycle Illumina NextSeq 550 flow cell. The study's own analysis went as follows. Because the immunoSEQ output held only junctional sequences and lacked quality scores, the filtering could not match the filtering applied to full-length reads. Sequences were annotated with PyIR, a Python wrapper for IgBLAST v1.9, and V/J genes and CDR3 were assigned using IMGT germline references. Any read was removed if the V/J assignment was weak (E-value above 1e-6), the CDR3 was missing, or the read contained stop codons, out-of-frame junctions, or ambiguous translated residues. V3J clonotypes were defined as sequences sharing the same inferred V gene, J gene, and CDR3 amino acid sequence. The percentage overlap between two repertoires was calculated by dividing the number of shared unique clonotypes by the size of the smaller repertoire. Three approaches were used to assess repertoire richness: RTK rarefaction, the Chao1 estimator, and Recon v2.1 estimates of unobserved clonotypes. For all TCRbeta clonotypes obtained by the gDNA method from a few donors, generation probabilities were computed with OLGA. This immuneACCESS table, as held by TCRdb, lists in-frame sequences with V and J called but not all clones. Of the missing ones, under half trace to an unresolved V gene in checked studies; the others have no known cause. V and J calls and clone size are those listed in that table; D and trimming were worked out from the DNA. This sample comprises about 2.2 million clones, over 85% of them detected only once. Approximately 1.6% of the sample goes to the ten largest clones.

Looking up the germline V gene (reference sequence) yields CDR1 SEHNR and CDR2 FQNEAQ. Clipping removes 2 bases from V and 7 bases from J, with 6 as the unmatched junction base count. Its CDR3 holds 15 amino acids, cysteine through phenylalanine. Left in the record is the CDR3 DNA by itself, 45 bases read in frame from the first base. The V gene is TRBV7-9 and the J gene is TRBJ2-1, with 9 central nucleotides matching TRBD2. The material sequenced was naive CD8+ T cells from PBMCs. The label giving this sample's cell subset or site can be read as: CD45RA+CCR7+. This clonotype originated in a man aged 18-30 years in good health. Some clones in this sample may be carry-over from other donors' samples. The CDR3 protein is CASSLSSGVLNEQFF. The bases read TGTGCCAGCAGCTTATCTAGCGGGGTTCTGAATGAGCAGTTCTTC.